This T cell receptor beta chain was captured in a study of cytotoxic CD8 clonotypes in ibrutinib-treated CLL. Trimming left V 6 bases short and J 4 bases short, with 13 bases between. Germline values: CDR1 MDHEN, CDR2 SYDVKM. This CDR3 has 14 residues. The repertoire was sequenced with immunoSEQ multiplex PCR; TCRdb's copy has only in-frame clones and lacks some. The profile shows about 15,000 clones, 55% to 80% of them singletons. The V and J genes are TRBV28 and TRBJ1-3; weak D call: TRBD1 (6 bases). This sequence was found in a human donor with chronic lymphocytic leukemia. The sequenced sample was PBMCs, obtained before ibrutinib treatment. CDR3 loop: CASRETGGGNTIYF. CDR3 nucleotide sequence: TGTGCCAGCAGGGAGACAGGAGGAGGAAACACCATATATTTT. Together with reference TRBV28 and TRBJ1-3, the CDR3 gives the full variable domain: DVKVTQSSRYLVKRTGEKVFLECVQDMDHENMFWYRQDPGLGLRLIYFSYDVKMKEKGDIPEGYSVSREKKERFSLILESASTNQTSMYLCASRETGGGNTIYFGEGSWLTVV.